Below, 29 T cell receptor beta chains from the same sample are listed, as sequenced in a study of T cells after posttransplantation cyclophosphamide. Cyclophosphamide on days +3 and +4 followed busulfan-fludarabine conditioning and a marrow graft. The protocol was immunoSEQ multiplex PCR, while the TCRdb copy is restricted to in-frame clones and leaves out a portion. Of about 36,000 clones listed, about three quarters are singletons. The sequenced sample was CD4+ T cells sorted from blood, obtained roughly 2,000 days after a stem cell transplant with posttransplant cyclophosphamide. The receptors here all came from a female patient aged 40-49 years who received an allogeneic stem cell transplant from a related donor, was CMV-positive, and had no GVHD. Part of the T cells may come from the graft donor.

The chain uses TRBV5-1 and TRBJ2-7; D remains ambiguous. Trimming took 4 bases from V and 6 from J, leaving 8 bases between them. The length of the CDR3 is 11 residues. Germline V gene sequence: CDR1 SGHRS, CDR2 YFSETQ. CDR3 residues: CASSLHGEQYF. The DNA of the CDR3 is TGCGCCAGCAGCCTTCACGGCGAGCAGTACTTC.

This sequence joins TRBV5-6 and TRBJ1-2, with 8 nucleotides matching TRBD1. The CDR3 is 15 residues long. The germline CDR1 and CDR2 sequences are SGHDT and YYEEEE. Trimming at V came to 0 bases and at J to 4 bases, leaving 5 bases not matched to a gene. The CDR3: CASSLGTGPLYGYTF. DNA for the CDR3: TGTGCCAGCAGCTTGGGGACAGGGCCCCTCTATGGCTACACCTTC.

This chain links TRBV19 with TRBJ1-2, with 8 bases matching TRBD1. CDR1 LNHDA and CDR2 SQIVND come from the germline V gene (reference sequence). V lost 5 bases, J lost 7 bases, and 9 bases stayed unmatched. This CDR3 contains 14 residues. CDR3 DNA: TGTGCCAGTAGTCCGGACAGGGACATTGGTGGCTACACCTTC. It specifies CASSPDRDIGGYTF.

This clone was seen only once. The rearrangement joins TRBV4-3 to TRBJ2-7, with 7 positions matching TRBD2. There are 15 residues in the CDR3. The J segment lost 1 base and the V segment lost 4 bases, leaving 7 bases of the junction unmatched. CDR1 is LGHNA and CDR2 is YSLEER in the germline V gene. The CDR3 nucleotides read TGCGCCAGCAGCCGCAGAATCGGGGGGTCCTACGAGCAGTACTTC. It is translated as CASSRRIGGSYEQYF.

The V call is TRBV7-9, the J call TRBJ2-2; 9 bases fit TRBD1. V lost 5 bases, J lost 2 bases, and 12 bases stayed unmatched. CDR3 length: 18 amino acids. Germline V lookup: CDR1 SEHNR, CDR2 FQNEAQ (reference sequence). In DNA form, the CDR3 reads TGTGCCAGCAGCACACTCGGACAGGGGATTGGAAACACCGGGGAGCTGTTTTTT. This sequence encodes CASSTLGQGIGNTGELFF.

In its sample, this clone is medium-sized. The chain employs TRBV2 and TRBJ2-1; 8 positions agree with TRBD2. This CDR3 spans 14 amino acids. The trim removed 7 bases at V and 7 bases at J, leaving 9 bases unmatched. Germline CDR1 is SNHLY and CDR2 is FYNNEI. CDR3 DNA sequence: TGTGCCAGCAAGGGTGGTAGCGGGGTTAATGAGCAGTTCTTC. Amino acid sequence: CASKGGSGVNEQFF.

The chain links TRBV6-6 to TRBJ1-2, with unresolved D. Trimming removed 7 bases at V and 7 bases at J, with 10 bases between. The CDR3 sequence is 11 residues long. Per germline, CDR1 MNHNY and CDR2 SVGAGI (reference sequence). CDR3 sequence reads: CASIWSGGYTF. In nucleotides, the CDR3 is TGTGCCAGCATTTGGAGTGGTGGCTACACCTTC.

The chain employs TRBV5-6 and TRBJ1-4, with a weak D call TRBD1 (6 bases). V lost 4 bases to trimming and J lost 7 bases, with 11 bases between them. CDR3 length: 13 residues. The germline V gene encodes CDR1 SGHDT and CDR2 YYEEEE. The DNA of the CDR3 is TGTGCCAGCAGCCGGGACACCCGTGAAAAACTGTTTTTT. Its translation is CASSRDTREKLFF.

The chain combines TRBV6-6 with TRBJ2-7; 10 bases line up with TRBD1. V was clipped by 0 bases and J by 2 bases; unmatched bases: 1. Per germline, CDR1 MNHNY and CDR2 SVGAGI (reference sequence). This CDR3 has 15 amino acids. The CDR3 DNA sequence: TGTGCCAGCAGTTACTCTGACAGGGGGCCCTACGAGCAGTACTTC. This gives the protein CASSYSDRGPYEQYF.

The chain uses TRBV9 and TRBJ1-1; no definite D call. The V end lost 1 base, the J end lost 1 base, and 11 bases lay between the germline ends. Germline lookup yields CDR1 SGDLS and CDR2 YYNGEE. The CDR3 contains 15 residues. The DNA for the CDR3 is TGTGCCAGCAGCGTAAGCTCCAGGCCGAACACTGAAGCTTTCTTT. Encoded protein: CASSVSSRPNTEAFF.

The V gene is TRBV28, the J gene TRBJ2-3, with TRBD1 matching over 9 bases. The junction had 9 bases not matched to a gene; V was cut back by 4 bases and J by 4 bases. This CDR3 region has 16 residues. Germline CDR1 is MDHEN and CDR2 is SYDVKM. The CDR3 DNA follows: TGTGCCAGCAGTTCCGCCGGACAGGGGAGGGCAGATACGCAGTATTTT. Translation gives CASSSAGQGRADTQYF.

The chain carries TRBV9 and TRBJ2-2; D possibly corresponds to TRBD2 (7 bases). Trimming left V 7 bases short and J 0 bases short, with 28 bases between. The CDR3 contains 20 residues. From germline, CDR1 is SGDLS and CDR2 YYNGEE. The CDR3 nucleotides read TGTGCCAGCTCCAAAGGAATCGGGGGGCACGGCGGCGCGAACACCGGGGAGCTGTTTTTT. Amino acids: CASSKGIGGHGGANTGELFF.

On this clone: Germline is not matched at one junction end, which may reflect a read error. This sequence joins TRBV6-5 and TRBJ1-5, with 7 bases that match TRBD1. The germline gives CDR1 MNHEY, CDR2 SVGAGI. This CDR3 spans 12 amino acids. The CDR3, as DNA: TGCGCCGCGGGGACAGTGCAGGAGCCCCAGCATTTT. Protein: CAAGTVQEPQHF.

In nucleotides, the CDR3 is TGCGCCAGCAGCGCCGGACAGGACTATGGCTACACCTTC. Amino acid sequence: CASSAGQDYGYTF. The V call is TRBV5-1, the J call TRBJ1-2; 7 positions agree with TRBD1. CDR1 and CDR2 (germline): SGHRS, YFSETQ. V lost 4 bases, J lost 3 bases, and 3 bases stayed unmatched. The CDR3 totals 13 residues.

The chain combines TRBV18 with TRBJ1-1; 9 bases are a match to TRBD1. Germline-derived CDR1 and CDR2 are KGHSH and LQKENI. V lost 3 bases and J lost 3; bases outside the gene matches: 2. This CDR3 has 14 residues. The CDR3 loop is CASSPRQGDTEAFF. The CDR3, as DNA: TGTGCCAGCTCACCCCGACAGGGGGACACTGAAGCTTTCTTT.

The chain couples TRBV6-5 to TRBJ2-7, with D possibly matching TRBD1 (6 bases). Between the trimmed V and J ends, which lost 2 bases and 0 bases, there was a span of 8 bases. The CDR3 runs to 14 residues. Germline lookup yields CDR1 MNHEY and CDR2 SVGAGI. The CDR3 loop is CASSYQDSSYEQYF. The CDR3 DNA is TGTGCCAGCAGTTACCAGGACAGCTCCTACGAGCAGTACTTC.

The genes are TRBV9 and TRBJ2-3; 11 positions agree with TRBD2. With 4 bases clipped from V and 8 bases from J, the junction kept 12 bases outside the gene matches. The germline gives CDR1 SGDLS, CDR2 YYNGEE. There are 16 residues in the CDR3. As DNA, the CDR3 is TGTGCCAGCAGCCCAAGCGGGACTAGCGGCTCAGGTACGCAGTATTTT. The encoded protein is CASSPSGTSGSGTQYF.

This chain connects TRBV6-6 to TRBJ1-4; 9 bases match TRBD1. The CDR3 spans 15 residues. The germline V gene encodes CDR1 MNHNY and CDR2 SVGAGI (reference sequence). J lost 7 bases, V lost 5 bases, and 8 bases had no gene match. The CDR3 nucleotides read TGTGCCAGCAGTGCCCCCGGGACAGGGACTGAAAAACTGTTTTTT. It yields the protein CASSAPGTGTEKLFF.

This CDR3 is CASSLVAGITHYEQYF. The CDR3 nucleotides are TGTGCCAGCAGCTTGGTTGCCGGGATCACTCACTACGAGCAGTACTTC. The V and J genes are TRBV5-5 and TRBJ2-7; tentatively, D is TRBD2 (5 bases). CDR1 and CDR2 from the germline V gene are SGHKS and YYEKEE (reference sequence). V lost 0 bases and J lost 3, with 16 bases in between. The CDR3 extends over 16 amino acids.

The chain links TRBV15 to TRBJ2-2, with TRBD1 matching over 8 bases. CDR1 is LNHNV, CDR2 YYDKDF, per germline (reference sequence). The trim removed 0 bases at V and 1 base at J, leaving 7 bases unmatched. The CDR3 consists of 18 residues. The CDR3 here is CATSRDFSTGGNTGELFF. The CDR3 DNA reads as TGTGCCACCAGCAGAGATTTTTCAACAGGGGGGAACACCGGGGAGCTGTTTTTT. Looking up the rest from reference TRBV15 and TRBJ2-2 gives the full variable domain: DAMVIQNPRYQVTQFGKPVTLSCSQTLNHNVMYWYQQKSSQAPKLLFHYYDKDFNNEADTPDNFQSRRPNTSFCFLDIRSPGLGDTAMYLCATSRDFSTGGNTGELFFGEGSRLTVL.

The J gene is TRBJ2-5, the V gene TRBV7-6, with a weak D call TRBD1 (7 bases). From germline, CDR1 is SGHVS and CDR2 FNYEAQ. The ends were cut back, 5 bases at V and 2 bases at J, with 15 bases in the middle. The CDR3 has 15 amino acids. The CDR3 loop reads CASSPPRGTQETQYF. The DNA for the CDR3 is TGTGCCAGCAGCCCGCCCAGGGGGACTCAAGAGACCCAGTACTTC.

V and J are TRBV5-8 and TRBJ2-3; the D is unclear. This CDR3 comprises 15 residues. CDR1 is SGHTS, CDR2 YDEGEE, per germline. Trimming removed 0 bases at V and 2 bases at J, with 10 bases between. The CDR3, as DNA: TGTGCCAGCAGCTTGGGTCTAGTCAACACAGATACGCAGTATTTT. It specifies CASSLGLVNTDTQYF.

V gene TRBV19 combines with J gene TRBJ1-1; tentative D call: TRBD1 (5 bases). The germline CDR1 and CDR2 sequences are LNHDA and SQIVND (reference sequence). Trimming took off 3 bases at V and 4 bases at J, with 15 bases between the two ends. There are 15 residues in the CDR3. The CDR3 is CASSIPQGRGTEAFF. CDR3 in DNA: TGTGCCAGTAGTATCCCCCAGGGAAGAGGCACTGAAGCTTTCTTT. The full variable domain, rest sourced from reference TRBV19 and TRBJ1-1, is DGGITQSPKYLFRKEGQNVTLSCEQNLNHDAMYWYRQDPGQGLRLIYYSQIVNDFQKGDIAEGYSVSREKKESFPLTVTSAQKNPTAFYLCASSIPQGRGTEAFFGQGTRLTVV.

The J gene is TRBJ1-3, the V gene TRBV28, with TRBD1 identical over 7 bases. Germline-derived CDR1 and CDR2 are MDHEN and SYDVKM. The CDR3 totals 13 residues. V lost 5 bases and J lost 5; bases outside the gene matches: 3. Written as DNA, the CDR3 is TGTGCCAGCAGTACCAGGGGGAGAAACACCATATATTTT. Amino acid sequence: CASSTRGRNTIYF.

The V and J genes are TRBV6-6 and TRBJ2-7, with 11 bases that match TRBD1. The CDR3 length is 14 residues. J gave up 12 bases and V 4 bases, and 11 bases lay outside the gene matches. Per germline, CDR1 MNHNY and CDR2 SVGAGI (reference sequence). The chain's CDR3 is CASSLGTGGISVYF. The CDR3 region has the DNA TGTGCCAGCAGTTTAGGGACAGGGGGGATCTCCGTGTACTTC.

This sequence joins TRBV2 and TRBJ2-5, with 8 nucleotides matching TRBD2. J lost 1 base, V lost 5 bases, and 3 bases had no gene match. The CDR3 covers 14 residues. CDR1 and CDR2 from the germline V gene are SNHLY and FYNNEI. The CDR3 region has the DNA TGTGCCAGCAGTCTTAGCGGGGCCCAAGAGACCCAGTACTTC. Translating it yields CASSLSGAQETQYF.

V and J are TRBV5-1 and TRBJ1-1, with D hard to call. The CDR3 contains 14 residues. V lost 1 base and J 4 bases, leaving 11 bases between the germline ends. In germline, CDR1 is SGHRS, CDR2 YFSETQ. The CDR3, as DNA: TGCGCCAGCAGCTTGTCACGGGGAGGCACTGAAGCTTTCTTT. Translation: CASSLSRGGTEAFF.

This clone counts as medium-sized. This sequence joins TRBV7-9 and TRBJ1-5, with D perhaps TRBD1 (5 bases). Germline V CDR1 and CDR2: SEHNR, FQNEAQ (reference sequence). Trimming left V 1 base short and J 7 bases short, with 20 bases between. The CDR3 sequence is 17 residues long. CDR3 sequence reads: CASSLVRFGREGQPQHF. The CDR3 DNA is TGTGCCAGCAGCTTAGTAAGGTTCGGCAGGGAGGGACAGCCCCAGCATTTT. Full variable domain (remainder filled in from reference TRBV7-9 and TRBJ1-5): DTGVSQNPRHKITKRGQNVTFRCDPISEHNRLYWYRQTLGQGPEFLTYFQNEAQLEKSRLLSDRFSAERPKGSFSTLEIQRTEQGDSAMYLCASSLVRFGREGQPQHFGDGTRLSIL.

V gene TRBV7-8 combines with J gene TRBJ2-1; 11 bases fit TRBD2. Unmatched junction bases numbered 7, after V lost 5 bases and J lost 4 bases. The CDR3 has 16 amino acids. Germline V lookup: CDR1 SGHVS, CDR2 FQNEAQ. The CDR3 sequence: CASSTLLAGGYNEQFF. The CDR3 region has the DNA TGTGCCAGCAGCACCCTGCTAGCGGGGGGATACAATGAGCAGTTCTTC. The full variable domain, rest sourced from reference TRBV7-8 and TRBJ2-1, is GAGVSQSPRYKVAKRGQDVALRCDPISGHVSLFWYQQALGQGPEFLTYFQNEAQLDKSGLPSDRFFAERPEGSVSTLKIQRTQQEDSAVYLCASSTLLAGGYNEQFFGPGTRLTVL.